What follows are 11 T cell receptor beta chains derived from one specimen sequenced in a study of blood T cell repertoires in COVID-19. Sequenced by immunoSEQ multiplex PCR; TCRdb stores in-frame clones only, minus some. The table includes 200,000 to 300,000 clones, about 91% detected once. Sequenced sample: peripheral blood. These receptor sequences come from a person aged 18-30 years with COVID-19, enrolled during active disease.

In its sample, this clone was seen once. V gene TRBV11-2 combines with J gene TRBJ1-2; TRBD1 might be the D (6 bases). Germline V gives CDR1 SGHAT, CDR2 FQNNGV. The CDR3 consists of 16 residues. V was shortened by 5 bases and J by 2 bases, with 18 bases between the two germline ends. The CDR3 bases are TGTGCCAGCAGCGCTTATAGACAGGAGGTAAACTATGGCTACACCTTC. It encodes CASSAYRQEVNYGYTF.

The rearrangement links TRBV5-6 to TRBJ2-3; TRBD1 might be the D (5 bases). This CDR3 contains 14 residues. V lost 4 bases and J 3 bases, leaving 12 bases between the germline ends. Per the germline V gene, CDR1 is SGHDT and CDR2 is YYEEEE. In DNA form, the CDR3 reads TGTGCCAGCAGCCATGGGGCCATGACAGATACGCAGTATTTT. Translated, it gives CASSHGAMTDTQYF.

The chain couples TRBV4-3 to TRBJ1-4; a weak D match, TRBD1 (6 bases). Germline CDR1 LGHNA, CDR2 YSLEER. V gave up 2 bases and J gave up 7 bases, with 14 bases separating them. The CDR3 is 15 amino acids. Written as DNA, the CDR3 is TGCGCCAGCAGCCAAAACAGGGCATCCTTTGAAAAACTGTTTTTT. Its translation is CASSQNRASFEKLFF.

V gene TRBV2 combines with J gene TRBJ2-5; perhaps TRBD2 as D (5 bases). This CDR3 comprises 13 residues. CDR1 and CDR2 from the germline V gene are SNHLY and FYNNEI. With 7 bases removed from V and 5 bases from J, the gap between germline ends came to 14 bases. Here the CDR3 reads CASKRSGGETQYF. CDR3 coding DNA: TGTGCCAGCAAAAGAAGCGGTGGGGAGACCCAGTACTTC.

The chain employs TRBV6-6 and TRBJ1-3; D might be TRBD1 (5 bases). CDR3 length: 15 residues. Germline V CDR1 and CDR2: MNHNY, SVGAGI (reference sequence). V lost 6 bases and J 10 bases, leaving 22 bases between the germline ends. The CDR3 region is CASSPVLVIKGTIYF. In DNA, the CDR3 is TGTGCCAGCAGCCCGGTCCTCGTTATAAAGGGGACCATATATTTT.

The chain combines TRBV7-9 with TRBJ1-1; possibly TRBD1 for D (6 bases). The CDR3 extends over 14 amino acids. CDR1 and CDR2 from the germline V gene are SEHNR and FQNEAQ (reference sequence). Trimming left V 5 bases short and J 9 bases short, with 19 bases between. CDR3: CASSPAVGDTKAFF. In DNA, the CDR3 is TGTGCCAGCAGCCCGGCCGTGGGGGACACAAAAGCTTTCTTT.

The chain links TRBV5-6 to TRBJ2-1; 9 bases fit TRBD2. Unmatched junction bases numbered 3, after V lost 1 base and J lost 4 bases. This CDR3 is built from 15 residues. From germline, CDR1 is SGHDT and CDR2 YYEEEE. The CDR3 region has the DNA TGTGCCAGCAGCTTGATGCTAGCGGGATACAATGAGCAGTTCTTC. Translated, it gives CASSLMLAGYNEQFF.

The rearrangement uses TRBV3-1 (or the pseudogene TRBV3-2) and TRBJ1-2; D unclear. The V end lost 2 bases, the J end lost 4 bases, and 5 bases lay between the germline ends. CDR3 length: 12 amino acids. Germline lookup yields CDR1 LGHDT and CDR2 YNNKEL (reference sequence). CDR3 DNA: TGTGCCAGCAGCCAATCACTCTATGGCTACACCTTC. It yields the protein CASSQSLYGYTF.

This clone was counted once. The chain links TRBV24-1 to TRBJ2-2; D may be TRBD2 (5 bases). With 2 bases removed from V and 3 bases from J, the gap between germline ends came to 9 bases. This CDR3 is 15 amino acids long. The germline V gene has CDR1 KGHDR and CDR2 SFDVKD. The CDR3 loop is CATSDSGRDTGELFF. The CDR3 nucleotides are TGTGCCACCAGTGATTCGGGAAGGGACACCGGGGAGCTGTTTTTT.

CDR3 in DNA: TGTGCCAGCAGCTACAGGGACATGAACACTGAAGCTTTCTTT. It specifies CASSYRDMNTEAFF. V and J are TRBV6-5 and TRBJ1-1, with D tentatively TRBD1 (6 bases). With 6 bases removed from V and 0 bases from J, the gap between germline ends came to 11 bases. Looked up from germline, CDR1 is MNHEY and CDR2 is SVGAGI. The CDR3 spans 14 residues.

This chain uses TRBV12-3 or TRBV12-4 with TRBJ2-5; 12 bases line up with TRBD2. The trim removed 7 bases at V and 5 bases at J, leaving 2 bases unmatched. This CDR3 spans 13 amino acids. Here the CDR3 reads CASTLAGGETQYF. CDR3 sequence (DNA): TGTGCCAGCACGCTAGCGGGAGGGGAGACCCAGTACTTC.